Listed here are 22 T cell receptor beta chains from one sample, sequenced in a study of multiple sclerosis patients with progressive multifocal leukoencephalopathy. Repertoires were generated with immunoSEQ multiplex PCR, while TCRdb's copy carries only in-frame clones and drops some. This table holds roughly 30,000 clones, more than 70% found once. Time point noted: before natalizumab initiation. Sequencing was carried out using PBMCs. All receptors derive from a human donor with multiple sclerosis.

The J gene is TRBJ2-7, the V gene TRBV11-3, with D unclear. Germline V CDR1 and CDR2: SGHNT, YENEEA. Trimming took 0 bases from V and 3 from J, leaving 12 bases between them. This CDR3 is built from 15 residues. CDR3 loop: CASSLDRAPGYEQYF. The CDR3 DNA sequence: TGTGCCAGCAGCTTAGATCGTGCTCCTGGCTACGAGCAGTACTTC.

The chain combines TRBV2 with TRBJ1-1; perhaps TRBD1 as D (6 bases). Trimming pared 6 bases from V and 7 bases from J, leaving 15 bases between. Germline assignment: CDR1 SNHLY and CDR2 FYNNEI. The CDR3 is 13 amino acids. The CDR3 DNA reads TGTGCCAGCAGCTCCCGAGGAGGGGGTGAAGCTTTCTTT. This sequence encodes CASSSRGGGEAFF.

The chain combines TRBV6-4 with TRBJ1-5; D is unresolved. Germline V gives CDR1 MRHNA, CDR2 SNTAGT. The CDR3 is made up of 13 amino acids. V lost 2 bases and J 4 bases, leaving 6 bases between the germline ends. CDR3 protein: CASSDRENQPQHF. The DNA for the CDR3 is TGTGCCAGCAGTGACCGGGAGAATCAGCCCCAGCATTTT.

The rearrangement links TRBV14 to TRBJ1-4, with 7 bases that match TRBD1. There are 14 residues in the CDR3. Germline CDR1 SGHDN, CDR2 FVKESK. The trim removed 4 bases at V and 8 bases at J, leaving 7 bases unmatched. This CDR3 reads CASSLFGTVEKLFF. The CDR3 bases are TGTGCCAGCAGCCTGTTCGGGACAGTCGAAAAACTGTTTTTT.

CDR3 coding DNA: TGTGCCAGCAGCGAGGGACAGGGACAAGAGACCCAGTACTTC. Amino acid sequence: CASSEGQGQETQYF. The genes are TRBV5-6 and TRBJ2-5; 9 bases fit TRBD1. Germline CDR1 is SGHDT and CDR2 is YYEEEE. The junction had 3 bases not matched to a gene; V was cut back by 4 bases and J by 2 bases. The CDR3 covers 14 residues.

The chain joins TRBV6-5 to TRBJ2-5, with 8 bases lining up with TRBD2. The germline gives CDR1 MNHEY, CDR2 SVGAGI. Trimming removed 3 bases from V and 3 bases from J; junction bases left unmatched: 3. This CDR3 spans 14 amino acids. The CDR3: CASSYYGGEETQYF. The CDR3 coding sequence is TGTGCCAGCAGTTATTACGGGGGGGAAGAGACCCAGTACTTC.

The V gene is TRBV19, the J gene TRBJ1-1; no clear D. CDR3 size: 16 residues. Looked up from germline, CDR1 is LNHDA and CDR2 is SQIVND (reference sequence). Trimming pared 7 bases from V and 7 bases from J, leaving 25 bases between. The CDR3 loop is CASTPLGRTSVGEAFF. In DNA form, the CDR3 reads TGTGCCAGTACCCCTTTGGGCAGGACCTCTGTGGGTGAAGCTTTCTTT. Variable domain in full (rest from reference TRBV19 and TRBJ1-1): DGGITQSPKYLFRKEGQNVTLSCEQNLNHDAMYWYRQDPGQGLRLIYYSQIVNDFQKGDIAEGYSVSREKKESFPLTVTSAQKNPTAFYLCASTPLGRTSVGEAFFGQGTRLTVV.

This clone has only one observation. The chain combines TRBV5-6 with TRBJ2-7, with D perhaps being TRBD1 or TRBD2 (6 bases each). V lost 4 bases, J lost 5 bases, and 22 bases lay in between. Germline V gene sequence: CDR1 SGHDT, CDR2 YYEEEE. The CDR3 loop spans 16 amino acids. DNA for the CDR3: TGTGCCAGCAGCCCGATGTTAGGGGGGCTGGTCCACGAGCAGTACTTC. As protein: CASSPMLGGLVHEQYF.

This sequence joins TRBV11-1 and TRBJ2-5; D gene unclear. V was trimmed by 2 bases and J by 9 bases, leaving 16 bases between them. The CDR3 is 14 residues long. Germline V lookup: CDR1 SGHAT, CDR2 FQDESV (reference sequence). CDR3 amino acids: CASSLLAGARAQYF. DNA for the CDR3: TGTGCCAGCAGCTTACTTGCCGGAGCAAGGGCCCAGTACTTC.

This clone was picked up one time. The rearrangement uses TRBV5-4 and TRBJ1-2, with 12 bases that match TRBD1. This CDR3 region has 16 residues. The germline CDR1 and CDR2 sequences are SGHNT and YYREEE (reference sequence). After removal of 5 bases from V and 8 bases from J, the junction contained 13 bases not matched to a gene. The CDR3 protein is CASSKSVGTGGLGYTF. CDR3 DNA sequence: TGTGCCAGCAGTAAGAGTGTGGGGACAGGGGGCCTCGGCTACACCTTC.

This sequence joins TRBV27 and TRBJ1-2; possibly TRBD1 for D (6 bases). In germline, CDR1 is MNHEY, CDR2 SMNVEV (reference sequence). This CDR3 spans 14 amino acids. Trimming left V 8 bases short and J 5 bases short, with 18 bases between. The CDR3 loop reads CASGGGGAVYGYTF. The CDR3 nucleotides are TGTGCCAGCGGAGGGGGGGGCGCGGTTTATGGCTACACCTTC.

Worth noting for this clone: The sample contains more than one DNA sequence encoding this CDR3. The chain has TRBV5-6 and TRBJ2-7; D remains ambiguous. Germline assignment: CDR1 SGHDT and CDR2 YYEEEE. The CDR3 covers 12 residues. The V gene lost 0 bases and the J gene lost 4 bases, with 5 bases spanning the gap. The CDR3 nucleotides are TGTGCCAGCAGCTTGGGCGGATACGAGCAGTACTTC. Residues: CASSLGGYEQYF.

The chain recombines TRBV6-5 with TRBJ2-7; weak D call: TRBD2 (6 bases). CDR3 length: 14 residues. Germline V CDR1 and CDR2: MNHEY, SVGAGI. V was pared by 6 bases and J by 5 bases, with 17 bases between. This CDR3 is CASRPPGGRDEQYF. CDR3 sequence (DNA): TGTGCCAGCAGACCCCCCGGGGGTAGGGACGAGCAGTACTTC.

The chain is built from TRBV5-4 and TRBJ1-1; TRBD1 is a possible D gene (6 bases). CDR3 length: 14 amino acids. Germline CDR1 reads SGHNT; CDR2 reads YYREEE (reference sequence). V was trimmed by 4 bases and J by 3 bases, leaving 13 bases between them. CDR3 DNA: TGTGCCAGCAGCCTGCAGGGGATCGACACTGAAGCTTTCTTT. It specifies CASSLQGIDTEAFF.

This chain connects TRBV10-3 to TRBJ2-1, with D perhaps matching TRBD1 (6 bases). V gave up 6 bases and J gave up 0 bases, with 18 bases separating them. CDR1 ENHRY and CDR2 SYGVKD come from the germline V gene. This CDR3 has 17 residues. Here the CDR3 reads CAISPGVRQSSYNEQFF. CDR3 sequence (DNA): TGTGCCATCAGCCCAGGGGTCCGGCAAAGCTCCTACAATGAGCAGTTCTTC.

CDR3 DNA: TGTGCCAGCAGTGAGACAGGGTCAACTAATGAAAAACTGTTTTTT. Protein sequence: CASSETGSTNEKLFF. The chain combines TRBV28 with TRBJ1-4, with 7 nucleotides matching TRBD1. The ends lost 5 bases at V and 0 bases at J; junction bases unmatched: 3. Germline CDR1 MDHEN, CDR2 SYDVKM. The CDR3 has 15 amino acids. Using reference TRBV28 and TRBJ1-4 for the parts outside the CDR3, the full variable domain is DVKVTQSSRYLVKRTGEKVFLECVQDMDHENMFWYRQDPGLGLRLIYFSYDVKMKEKGDIPEGYSVSREKKERFSLILESASTNQTSMYLCASSETGSTNEKLFFGSGTQLSVL.

The chain carries TRBV19 and TRBJ1-6; 9 nucleotides line up with TRBD1. Germline V gene lookup returns CDR1 LNHDA and CDR2 SQIVND (reference sequence). The length of the CDR3 is 14 residues. Trimming cost V 6 bases and J 7 bases; bases outside gene matches: 4. CDR3 sequence: CASSPGTGNSPLHF. CDR3 in DNA: TGTGCCAGTAGCCCCGGGACAGGGAATTCACCCCTCCACTTT. The whole variable domain, remainder taken from reference TRBV19 and TRBJ1-6, is DGGITQSPKYLFRKEGQNVTLSCEQNLNHDAMYWYRQDPGQGLRLIYYSQIVNDFQKGDIAEGYSVSREKKESFPLTVTSAQKNPTAFYLCASSPGTGNSPLHFGNGTRLTVT.

The chain links TRBV4-2 to TRBJ1-1; no clear D gene. Per the germline V gene, CDR1 is LGHNA and CDR2 is YNFKEQ. V lost 4 bases to trimming and J lost 1 base, with 13 bases between them. CDR3 length: 15 amino acids. The CDR3 here is CASSPSGRANTEAFF. The CDR3 region has the DNA TGTGCCAGCAGCCCCTCGGGGAGGGCGAACACTGAAGCTTTCTTT.

This clone has only one observation. The V and J genes are TRBV6-1 and TRBJ1-4, with D possibly matching TRBD1 (5 bases). Trimming shortened V by 1 base and J by 0 bases, and 18 bases separated the two germline ends. The CDR3 sequence is 19 residues long. Germline loops: CDR1 MNHNS, CDR2 SASEGT. CDR3 protein: CASSEVLTSGHATNEKLFF. CDR3 DNA: TGTGCCAGCAGTGAAGTCCTGACCTCGGGGCACGCAACTAATGAAAAACTGTTTTTT.

The V gene is TRBV19, the J gene TRBJ2-7; TRBD1 might be the D (5 bases). Germline CDR1 and CDR2: LNHDA and SQIVND (reference sequence). This CDR3 contains 13 residues. The V end lost 3 bases, the J end lost 5 bases, and 11 bases lay between the germline ends. CDR3 nucleotides: TGTGCCAGTAGTATTGGGGCCCCCGACGAGCAGTACTTC. Protein: CASSIGAPDEQYF.

A remark on this clone: The same CDR3 can be traced to other DNA sequences in this sample. V gene TRBV19 combines with J gene TRBJ1-2; 8 bases map to TRBD1. The CDR3 loop spans 15 amino acids. The J segment lost 1 base and the V segment lost 3 bases, leaving 4 bases of the junction unmatched. CDR1 LNHDA and CDR2 SQIVND come from the germline V gene (reference sequence). The CDR3, as DNA: TGTGCCAGTAGTATCTCCGGGACAGGTAACTATGGCTACACCTTC. Amino acid sequence: CASSISGTGNYGYTF.

This chain connects TRBV9 to TRBJ2-1; 9 nucleotides line up with TRBD2. CDR3 length: 15 residues. V lost 3 bases, J lost 6 bases, and 7 bases stayed unmatched. Germline loops: CDR1 SGDLS, CDR2 YYNGEE. CDR3 amino acids: CASSGRLAASNEQFF. The CDR3 DNA reads TGTGCCAGCAGCGGGCGACTAGCGGCGTCCAATGAGCAGTTCTTC.